This TCR beta chain was obtained from a study of T-cell reconstitution after alpha-beta-depleted transplantation in children. Library preparation (for TCRbeta) was performed with unique molecular identifiers. TCRdb passed the PCR reads through MiXCR, listing each CDR3 protein once. The sample has 700,000 to 950,000 distinct CDR3 sequences, about 15% seen once. Germline V gives CDR1 LNHNV, CDR2 YYDKDF (reference sequence). Trimming stripped 0 bases from V and 4 bases from J, with 12 bases between. The CDR3 length is 15 residues. The source is a male patient aged 10-17 years who had a stem cell transplant for acute lymphoblastic leukemia, so the T cells may come from the graft donor. The sample consisted of PBMCs, mostly from graft donor cells, taken 360 days after TCRalphabeta/CD19-depleted stem cell transplant. V gene TRBV15 combines with J gene TRBJ1-1, with D possibly TRBD1 on 5 matching bases. The CDR3 DNA sequence: TGTGCCACCAGCAGAGATGGGCCGGGGACCACTGAAGCTTTCTTT. Its translation is CATSRDGPGTTEAFF. Together with reference TRBV15 and TRBJ1-1, the CDR3 gives the full variable domain: DAMVIQNPRYQVTQFGKPVTLSCSQTLNHNVMYWYQQKSSQAPKLLFHYYDKDFNNEADTPDNFQSRRPNTSFCFLDIRSPGLGDTAMYLCATSRDGPGTTEAFFGQGTRLTVV.